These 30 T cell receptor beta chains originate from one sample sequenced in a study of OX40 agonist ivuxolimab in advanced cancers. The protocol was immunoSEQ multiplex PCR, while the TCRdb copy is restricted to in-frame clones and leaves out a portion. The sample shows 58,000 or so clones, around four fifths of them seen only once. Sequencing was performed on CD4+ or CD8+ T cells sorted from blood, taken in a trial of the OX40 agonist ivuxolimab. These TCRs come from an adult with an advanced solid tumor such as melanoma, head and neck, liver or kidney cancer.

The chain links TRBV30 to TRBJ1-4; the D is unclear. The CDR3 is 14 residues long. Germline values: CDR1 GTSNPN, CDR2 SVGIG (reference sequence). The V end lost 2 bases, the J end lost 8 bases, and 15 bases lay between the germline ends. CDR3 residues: CAWSMASTREKLFF. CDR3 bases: TGTGCCTGGAGTATGGCCTCCACCCGAGAAAAACTGTTTTTT.

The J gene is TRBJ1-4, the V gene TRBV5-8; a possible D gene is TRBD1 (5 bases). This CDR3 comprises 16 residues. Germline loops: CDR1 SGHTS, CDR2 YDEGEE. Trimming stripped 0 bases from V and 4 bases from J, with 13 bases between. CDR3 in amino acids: CASSLDFGASNEKLFF. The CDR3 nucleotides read TGTGCCAGCAGCTTGGATTTTGGGGCCAGTAATGAAAAACTGTTTTTT.

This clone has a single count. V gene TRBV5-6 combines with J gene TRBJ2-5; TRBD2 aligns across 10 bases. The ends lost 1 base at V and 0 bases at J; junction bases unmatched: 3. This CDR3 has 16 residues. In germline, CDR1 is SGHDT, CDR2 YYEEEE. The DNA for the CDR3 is TGTGCCAGCAGCTTGACTAGCGGGGCTTACCAAGAGACCCAGTACTTC. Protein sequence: CASSLTSGAYQETQYF.

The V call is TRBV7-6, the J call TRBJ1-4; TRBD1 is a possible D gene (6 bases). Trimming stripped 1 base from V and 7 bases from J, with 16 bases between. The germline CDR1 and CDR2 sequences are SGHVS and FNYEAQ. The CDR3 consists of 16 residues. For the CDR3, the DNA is TGTGCCAGCAGCTTAGGGGTCGCGGGGGCAAGTGAAAAACTGTTTTTT. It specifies CASSLGVAGASEKLFF.

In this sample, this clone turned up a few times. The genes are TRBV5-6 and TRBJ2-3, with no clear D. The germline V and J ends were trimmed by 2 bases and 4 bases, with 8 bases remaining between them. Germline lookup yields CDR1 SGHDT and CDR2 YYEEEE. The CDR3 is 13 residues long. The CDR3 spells CASSLAGADTQYF. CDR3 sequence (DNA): TGTGCCAGCAGCTTAGCTGGGGCAGATACGCAGTATTTT.

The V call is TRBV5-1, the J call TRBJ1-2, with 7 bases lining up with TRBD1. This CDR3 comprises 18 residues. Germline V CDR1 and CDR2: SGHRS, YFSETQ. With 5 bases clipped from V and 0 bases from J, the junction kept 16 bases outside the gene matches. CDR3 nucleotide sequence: TGCGCCAGCAGTTTCCAACCGGGACAGTCGACCGCTAACTATGGCTACACCTTC. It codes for CASSFQPGQSTANYGYTF.

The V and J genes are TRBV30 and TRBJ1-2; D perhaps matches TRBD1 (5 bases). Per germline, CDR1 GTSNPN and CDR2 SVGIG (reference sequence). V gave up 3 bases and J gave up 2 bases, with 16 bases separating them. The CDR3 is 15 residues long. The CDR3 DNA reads TGTGCCTGGAGGGGTGCCGAAGCAGGGAACTATGGCTACACCTTC. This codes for CAWRGAEAGNYGYTF. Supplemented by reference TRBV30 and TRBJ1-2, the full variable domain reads SQTIHQWPATLVQPVGSPLSLECTVEGTSNPNLYWYRQAAGRGLQLLFYSVGIGQISSEVPQNLSASRPQDRQFILSSKKLLLSDSGFYLCAWRGAEAGNYGYTFGSGTRLTVV.

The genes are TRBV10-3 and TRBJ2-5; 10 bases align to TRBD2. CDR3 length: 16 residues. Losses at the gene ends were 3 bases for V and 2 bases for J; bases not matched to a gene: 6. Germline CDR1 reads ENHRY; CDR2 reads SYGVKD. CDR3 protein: CAISEGTSGVQETQYF. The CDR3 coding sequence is TGTGCCATCAGTGAAGGAACTAGCGGGGTACAAGAGACCCAGTACTTC.

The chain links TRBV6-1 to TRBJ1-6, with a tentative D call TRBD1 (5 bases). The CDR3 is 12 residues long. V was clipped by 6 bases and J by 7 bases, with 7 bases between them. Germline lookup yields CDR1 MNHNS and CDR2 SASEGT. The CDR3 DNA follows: TGTGCCAGCAGCCGACAGAATTCACCCCTCCACTTT. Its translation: CASSRQNSPLHF.

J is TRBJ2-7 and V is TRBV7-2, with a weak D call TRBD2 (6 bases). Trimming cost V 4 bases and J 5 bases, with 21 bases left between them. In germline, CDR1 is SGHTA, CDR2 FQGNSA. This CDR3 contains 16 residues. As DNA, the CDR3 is TGTGCCAGCAGCTCGGAGCAGCGGGCCCCCCCACACGAGCAGTACTTC. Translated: CASSSEQRAPPHEQYF.

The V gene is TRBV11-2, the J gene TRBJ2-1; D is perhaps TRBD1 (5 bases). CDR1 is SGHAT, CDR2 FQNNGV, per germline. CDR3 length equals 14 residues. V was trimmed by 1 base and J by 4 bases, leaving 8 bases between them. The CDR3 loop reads CASSLAQGYNEQFF. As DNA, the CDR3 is TGTGCCAGCAGCTTAGCCCAGGGTTACAATGAGCAGTTCTTC.

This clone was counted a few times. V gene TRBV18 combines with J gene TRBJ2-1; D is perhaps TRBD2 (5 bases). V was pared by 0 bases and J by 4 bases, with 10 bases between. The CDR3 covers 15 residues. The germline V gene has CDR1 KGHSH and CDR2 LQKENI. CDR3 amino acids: CASSPPQAVYNEQFF. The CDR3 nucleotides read TGTGCCAGCTCACCACCCCAAGCGGTTTACAATGAGCAGTTCTTC. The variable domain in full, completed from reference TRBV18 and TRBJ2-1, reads NAGVMQNPRHLVRRRGQEARLRCSPMKGHSHVYWYRQLPEEGLKFMVYLQKENIIDESGMPKERFSAEFPKEGPSILRIQQVVRGDSAAYFCASSPPQAVYNEQFFGPGTRLTVL.

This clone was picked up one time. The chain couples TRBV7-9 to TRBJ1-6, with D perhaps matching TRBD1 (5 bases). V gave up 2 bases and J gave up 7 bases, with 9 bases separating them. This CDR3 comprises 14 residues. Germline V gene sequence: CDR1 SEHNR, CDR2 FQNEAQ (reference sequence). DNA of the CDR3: TGTGCCAGCAGCTTACAGGGTCGGAATTCACCCCTCCACTTT. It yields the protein CASSLQGRNSPLHF.

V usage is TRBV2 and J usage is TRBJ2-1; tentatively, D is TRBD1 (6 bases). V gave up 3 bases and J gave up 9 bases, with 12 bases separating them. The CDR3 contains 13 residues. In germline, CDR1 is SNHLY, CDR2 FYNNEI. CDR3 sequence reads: CASSDQGYGEQFF. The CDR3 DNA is TGTGCCAGCAGTGATCAGGGGTATGGTGAGCAGTTCTTC.

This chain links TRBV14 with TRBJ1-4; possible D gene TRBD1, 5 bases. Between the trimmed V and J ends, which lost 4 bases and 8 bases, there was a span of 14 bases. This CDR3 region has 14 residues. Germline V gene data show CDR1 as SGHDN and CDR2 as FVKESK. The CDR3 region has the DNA TGTGCCAGCAGCCGCGGGGGGGGAGAGGAAAAACTGTTTTTT. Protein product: CASSRGGGEEKLFF. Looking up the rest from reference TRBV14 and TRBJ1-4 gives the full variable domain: EAGVTQFPSHSVIEKGQTVTLRCDPISGHDNLYWYRRVMGKEIKFLLHFVKESKQDESGMPNNRFLAERTGGTYSTLKVQPAELEDSGVYFCASSRGGGEEKLFFGSGTQLSVL.

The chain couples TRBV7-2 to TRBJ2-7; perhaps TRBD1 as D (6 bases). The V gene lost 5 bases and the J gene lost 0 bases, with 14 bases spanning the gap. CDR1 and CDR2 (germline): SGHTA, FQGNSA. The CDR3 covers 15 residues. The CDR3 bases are TGTGCCAGCAGCCCCCGACAGGATAGCTCCTACGAGCAGTACTTC. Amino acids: CASSPRQDSSYEQYF.

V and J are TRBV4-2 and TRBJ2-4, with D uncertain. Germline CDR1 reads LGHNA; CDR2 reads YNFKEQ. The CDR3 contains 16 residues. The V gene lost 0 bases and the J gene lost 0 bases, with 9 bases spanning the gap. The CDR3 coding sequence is TGTGCCAGCAGCCAAGAGGGAAAACTAGCCAAAAACATTCAGTACTTC. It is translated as CASSQEGKLAKNIQYF.

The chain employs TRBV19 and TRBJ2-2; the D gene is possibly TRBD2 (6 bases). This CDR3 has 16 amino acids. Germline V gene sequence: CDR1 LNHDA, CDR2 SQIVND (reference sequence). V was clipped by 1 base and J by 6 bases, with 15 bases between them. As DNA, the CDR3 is TGTGCCAGTAGTATAGGGCGACTAGGGGCCTCCGGGGAGCTGTTTTTT. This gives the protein CASSIGRLGASGELFF.

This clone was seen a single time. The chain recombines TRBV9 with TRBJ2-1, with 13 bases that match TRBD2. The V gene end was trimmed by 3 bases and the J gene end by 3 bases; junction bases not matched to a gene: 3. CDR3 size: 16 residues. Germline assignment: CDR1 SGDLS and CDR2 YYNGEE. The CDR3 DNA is TGTGCCAGCAGCGCGGGGACTAGCGGGGACTACAATGAGCAGTTCTTC. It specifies CASSAGTSGDYNEQFF.

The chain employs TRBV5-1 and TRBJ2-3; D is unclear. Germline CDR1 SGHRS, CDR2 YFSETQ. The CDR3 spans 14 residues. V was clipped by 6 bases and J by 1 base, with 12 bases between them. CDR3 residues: CASKGPGGTDTQYF. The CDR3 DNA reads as TGCGCCAGCAAAGGACCAGGCGGCACAGATACGCAGTATTTT.

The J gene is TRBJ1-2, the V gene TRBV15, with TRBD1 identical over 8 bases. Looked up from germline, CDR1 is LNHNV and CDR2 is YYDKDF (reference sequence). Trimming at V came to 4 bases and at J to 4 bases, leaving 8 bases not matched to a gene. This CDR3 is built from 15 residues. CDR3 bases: TGTGCCACCAGCACTGGACAGGGTGTAGTCTATGGCTACACCTTC. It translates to CATSTGQGVVYGYTF.

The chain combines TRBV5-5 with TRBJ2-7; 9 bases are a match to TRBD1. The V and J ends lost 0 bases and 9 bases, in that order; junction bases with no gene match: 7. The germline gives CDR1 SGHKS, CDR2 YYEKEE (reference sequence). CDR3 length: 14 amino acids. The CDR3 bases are TGTGCCAGCAGCTTGGAGGGACAGGGTATAAGGCAGTACTTC. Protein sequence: CASSLEGQGIRQYF.

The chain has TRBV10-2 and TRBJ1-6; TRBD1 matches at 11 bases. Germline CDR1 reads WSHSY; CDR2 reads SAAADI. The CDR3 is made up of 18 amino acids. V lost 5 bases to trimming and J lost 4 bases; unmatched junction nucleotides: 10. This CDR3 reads CASSLGQGAEGYNSPLHF. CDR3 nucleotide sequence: TGCGCCAGCAGTCTAGGACAGGGGGCCGAAGGTTATAATTCACCCCTCCACTTT.

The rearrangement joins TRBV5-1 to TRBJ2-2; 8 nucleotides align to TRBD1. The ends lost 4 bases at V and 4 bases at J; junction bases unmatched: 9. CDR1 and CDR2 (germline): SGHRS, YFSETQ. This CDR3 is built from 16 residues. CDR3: CASSPGQGSGTGELFF. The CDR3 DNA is TGCGCCAGCAGCCCAGGACAGGGATCGGGCACCGGGGAGCTGTTTTTT.

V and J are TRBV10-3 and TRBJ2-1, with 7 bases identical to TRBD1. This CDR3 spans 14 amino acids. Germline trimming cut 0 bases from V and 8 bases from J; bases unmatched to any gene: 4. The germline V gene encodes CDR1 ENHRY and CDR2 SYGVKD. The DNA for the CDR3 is TGTGCCATCAGTGAGTCCCGGGACAGCGATGAGCAGTTCTTC. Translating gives CAISESRDSDEQFF.

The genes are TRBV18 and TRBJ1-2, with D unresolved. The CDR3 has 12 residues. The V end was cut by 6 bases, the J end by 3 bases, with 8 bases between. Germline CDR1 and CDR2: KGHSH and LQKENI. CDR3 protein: CASSDGDYGYTF. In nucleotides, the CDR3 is TGTGCCAGCTCCGACGGGGACTATGGCTACACCTTC.

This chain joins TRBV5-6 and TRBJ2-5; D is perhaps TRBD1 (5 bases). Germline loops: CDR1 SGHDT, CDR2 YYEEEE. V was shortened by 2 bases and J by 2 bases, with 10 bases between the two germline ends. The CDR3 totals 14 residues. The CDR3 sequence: CASSLGHGQETQYF. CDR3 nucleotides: TGTGCCAGCAGCTTAGGACACGGACAAGAGACCCAGTACTTC.

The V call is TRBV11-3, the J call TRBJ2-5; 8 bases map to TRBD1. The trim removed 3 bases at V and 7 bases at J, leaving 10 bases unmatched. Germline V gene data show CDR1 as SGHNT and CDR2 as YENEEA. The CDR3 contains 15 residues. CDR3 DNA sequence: TGTGCCAGCAGCTTCTCACAGGGGGGAATTGGGACCCAGTACTTC. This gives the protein CASSFSQGGIGTQYF.

In DNA, the CDR3 is TGTGCCAGCAGTTTATCCAGCCCGCGGGATGCCACTGAAGCTTTCTTT. It yields the protein CASSLSSPRDATEAFF. V gene TRBV28 combines with J gene TRBJ1-1, with unresolved D. Trimming shortened V by 1 base and J by 4 bases, and 16 bases separated the two germline ends. Germline CDR1 reads MDHEN; CDR2 reads SYDVKM. The CDR3 is 16 amino acids.

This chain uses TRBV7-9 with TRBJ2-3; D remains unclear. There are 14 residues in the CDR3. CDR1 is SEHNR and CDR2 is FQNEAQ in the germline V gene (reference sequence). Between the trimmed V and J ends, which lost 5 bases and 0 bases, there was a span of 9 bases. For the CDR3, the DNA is TGTGCCAGCAGCCCGAGTTCTAGCACAGATACGCAGTATTTT. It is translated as CASSPSSSTDTQYF. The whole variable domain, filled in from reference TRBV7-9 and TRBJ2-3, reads DTGVSQNPRHKITKRGQNVTFRCDPISEHNRLYWYRQTLGQGPEFLTYFQNEAQLEKSRLLSDRFSAERPKGSFSTLEIQRTEQGDSAMYLCASSPSSSTDTQYFGPGTRLTVL.